This is a list of T cell receptor beta chains from one sample in a study of cytomegalovirus exposure and HLA in healthy donors. Clones were sequenced by immunoSEQ multiplex PCR, and TCRdb holds only the in-frame ones, with some missing. The table has some 350,000 clones, 87% seen once. The sequencing input was PBMCs. Source of these receptors: a woman aged 25 to 39 in good health and CMV-seropositive. CDR3s include the opening cysteine and the closing phenylalanine or tryptophan. Fields, in order: J gene, D gene, V gene, clone size, CDR3 DNA, CDR3 protein. The D gene is left open where the match is weak. Only some rows state a clone size, as once, few, many or a class for expanded clones.

J: TRBJ1-5
D: -
V: TRBV30
size: -
DNA: TGTGCCTGGGGGAAGGGGTTGGATCAGCCCCAGCATTTT
CDR3: CAWGKGLDQPQHF

J: TRBJ2-1
D: -
V: TRBV30
size: -
DNA: TGTGCCTGGAGTGTACCGTTGGTATATGAGCAGTTCTTC
CDR3: CAWSVPLVYEQFF

J: TRBJ1-5
D: -
V: TRBV30
size: few
DNA: TGTGCCTGGAGTATCGGCGGAAATCAGCCCCAGCATTTT
CDR3: CAWSIGGNQPQHF

J: TRBJ2-1
D: TRBD2
V: TRBV4-3
size: -
DNA: TGCGCCAGCAGCCAAGATCTCCTGGGCGGGGGCTCCTACAATGAGCAGTTCTTC
CDR3: CASSQDLLGGGSYNEQFF

J: TRBJ2-7
D: TRBD1
V: TRBV30
size: -
DNA: TGTGCCTGGAGTTTCGGGACAGGGTCCTACGAGCAGTACTTC
CDR3: CAWSFGTGSYEQYF

J: TRBJ1-4
D: -
V: TRBV4-3
size: -
DNA: TGCGCCAGCAGCCAAATCGGGATCAATGAAAAACTGTTTTTT
CDR3: CASSQIGINEKLFF

J: TRBJ1-4
D: -
V: TRBV2
size: -
DNA: TGTGCCAGCAGTGAGCAACGGGGGCGCGGTAATGAAAAACTGTTTTTT
CDR3: CASSEQRGRGNEKLFF

J: TRBJ1-1
D: -
V: TRBV30
size: once
DNA: TGTGCCTGGAGGCCCAGGGACACTGAAGCTTTCTTT
CDR3: CAWRPRDTEAFF

J: TRBJ2-7
D: -
V: TRBV18
size: once
DNA: TGTGCCAGCTCACCACGAGATGGTCTTCGCTACGAGCAGTACTTC
CDR3: CASSPRDGLRYEQYF

J: TRBJ2-7
D: -
V: TRBV28
size: -
DNA: TGTGCCAGCAGTTTTTCTGGGATCCCCTACGAGCAGTACTTC
CDR3: CASSFSGIPYEQYF

J: TRBJ1-1
D: -
V: TRBV6-6
size: -
DNA: TGTGCCAGCAGTTACGGGTCCAGTGAAGCTTTCTTT
CDR3: CASSYGSSEAFF

J: TRBJ2-7
D: -
V: TRBV7-2
size: -
DNA: TGTGCCAGCAGCACGGGAGATGGCCGGGGTCGCTACGAGCAGTACTTC
CDR3: CASSTGDGRGRYEQYF

J: TRBJ2-5
D: -
V: TRBV7-8
size: -
DNA: TGTGCCAGCAGCCCTCCGCTGGAGACCCAGTACTTC
CDR3: CASSPPLETQYF

J: TRBJ1-1
D: -
V: TRBV9
size: -
DNA: TGTGCCAGCAGCGTAGCTACGGGGGGCATAAACACTGAAGCTTTCTTT
CDR3: CASSVATGGINTEAFF

J: TRBJ1-2
D: -
V: TRBV9
size: -
DNA: TGTGCCAGCAGCGTAAAAGGGAACTATGGCTACACCTTC
CDR3: CASSVKGNYGYTF

J: TRBJ2-7
D: TRBD1
V: TRBV5-4
size: -
DNA: TGTGCCAGCAGCTTGGCCCTTACGGACAGGAGCTCCTACGAGCAGTACTTC
CDR3: CASSLALTDRSSYEQYF

J: TRBJ2-5
D: -
V: TRBV27
size: few
DNA: TGTGCCAGCAGTCCCGGGGGCAGGTTGGAGACCCAGTACTTC
CDR3: CASSPGGRLETQYF

J: TRBJ2-7
D: -
V: TRBV29-1
size: -
DNA: TGCAGCGTTCGAGGTCTTTGGGACGAGCAGTACTTC
CDR3: CSVRGLWDEQYF

J: TRBJ2-7
D: -
V: TRBV28
size: -
DNA: TGTGCCACCACTCGTGGGATAGGCTACGAGCAGTACTTC
CDR3: CATTRGIGYEQYF

J: TRBJ2-7
D: TRBD1
V: TRBV5-6
size: -
DNA: TGTGCCAGCAGCAGGGACAGAGAATACGAGCAGTACTTC
CDR3: CASSRDREYEQYF

J: TRBJ2-7
D: TRBD2
V: TRBV4-1
size: -
DNA: TGCGCCAGCAGCCACCGGACTAGCGGGGTCTCCTACGAGCAGTACTTC
CDR3: CASSHRTSGVSYEQYF

J: TRBJ1-2
D: -
V: TRBV25-1
size: -
DNA: TGTGCCAGCAGCGCTGGACGGAGCCCTAACTATGGCTACACCTTC
CDR3: CASSAGRSPNYGYTF

J: TRBJ2-7
D: -
V: TRBV20-1
size: few
DNA: TGCAGTGCTAGTATTGGCGAGCAGTACTTC
CDR3: CSASIGEQYF

J: TRBJ1-1
D: -
V: TRBV5-1
size: once
DNA: TGCGCCAGCAGCTATTATGGGGCTCCGTTGAACACTGAAGCTTTCTTT
CDR3: CASSYYGAPLNTEAFF

J: TRBJ2-1
D: -
V: TRBV30
size: -
DNA: TGTGCCCTTCGTGGAGGGGGCGTCGGAAAGTTCTTC
CDR3: CALRGGGVGKFF

J: TRBJ2-1
D: TRBD1
V: TRBV7-2
size: -
DNA: TGTGCCAGCAGCTTAGGGACAGGGTACAATGAGCAGTTCTTC
CDR3: CASSLGTGYNEQFF

J: TRBJ1-2
D: -
V: TRBV4-3
size: -
DNA: TGCGCCAGCAGCCAAGATTCGGGCCTGGGGGTAACGAACTATGGCTACACCTTC
CDR3: CASSQDSGLGVTNYGYTF

J: TRBJ2-5
D: -
V: TRBV18
size: -
DNA: TGTGCCAGCTCACACATAATTAAAGAGACCCAGTACTTC
CDR3: CASSHIIKETQYF

J: TRBJ1-2
D: -
V: TRBV9
size: -
DNA: TGTGCCAGCAGCGTAGGACGGTTGAACTATGGCTACACCTTC
CDR3: CASSVGRLNYGYTF

J: TRBJ1-5
D: TRBD1
V: TRBV9
size: -
DNA: TGTGCCAGCAGCCTAGGCGGGACAGGGGGCAATCAGCCCCAGCATTTT
CDR3: CASSLGGTGGNQPQHF

J: TRBJ2-1
D: TRBD1
V: TRBV27
size: -
DNA: TGTGCCAGCAGTTTATCCCCCGGGACAGGACACAATGAGCAGTTCTTC
CDR3: CASSLSPGTGHNEQFF

J: TRBJ2-7
D: TRBD1
V: TRBV18
size: -
DNA: TGTGCCAGCTCACCGGACGACAGGGGCTCCTACGAGCAGTACTTC
CDR3: CASSPDDRGSYEQYF

J: TRBJ2-1
D: TRBD2
V: TRBV27
size: -
DNA: TGTGCCAGCAGTTTAATGGGGGGGACTGAGCAGTTCTTC
CDR3: CASSLMGGTEQFF

J: TRBJ2-7
D: -
V: TRBV7-9
size: -
DNA: TGTGCCAGCAGCTTGACGGGACGAGTCGAGCAGTACTTC
CDR3: CASSLTGRVEQYF

J: TRBJ2-7
D: -
V: TRBV11-2
size: -
DNA: TGTGCCAGCAGCTTAGCCCCTCTCTACGAGCAGTACTTC
CDR3: CASSLAPLYEQYF

J: TRBJ2-1
D: TRBD1
V: TRBV27
size: -
DNA: TGTGCCAGCACTTATCTGGGACAGGTGGGCAATGAGCAGTTCTTC
CDR3: CASTYLGQVGNEQFF

J: TRBJ1-3
D: TRBD1
V: TRBV2
size: -
DNA: TGTGCCAGCACGCGGGACAGGCCACCAAGGGGAAACACCATATATTTT
CDR3: CASTRDRPPRGNTIYF

J: TRBJ1-2
D: -
V: TRBV28
size: -
DNA: TGTGCCAGCAGTGGCTCCAACTATGGCTACACCTTC
CDR3: CASSGSNYGYTF

J: TRBJ2-1
D: -
V: TRBV5-1
size: -
DNA: TGCGCCAGCAGCTCAGCAGTCCCCCTCAATGAGCAGTTCTTC
CDR3: CASSSAVPLNEQFF

J: TRBJ2-7
D: TRBD2
V: TRBV7-9
size: -
DNA: TGTGCCAGCAGCTCAAGGGCGCGGGAGAGATCCTACGAGCAGTACTTC
CDR3: CASSSRARERSYEQYF

J: TRBJ2-1
D: -
V: TRBV6-1
size: -
DNA: TGTGCCAGCAGTGGAGCGCCAAGTTACAATGAGCAGTTCTTC
CDR3: CASSGAPSYNEQFF

J: TRBJ2-1
D: TRBD2
V: TRBV4-3
size: -
DNA: TGCGCCAGCAGCCAATTGGGACTAGCGGGTAGCTCCTACAATGAGCAGTTCTTC
CDR3: CASSQLGLAGSSYNEQFF

J: TRBJ2-7
D: -
V: TRBV27
size: -
DNA: TGTGCCAGCAGTTTGTTCGAGGACCTCGTTCCCTACGAGCAGTACTTC
CDR3: CASSLFEDLVPYEQYF

J: TRBJ2-1
D: TRBD1
V: TRBV5-1
size: -
DNA: TGCGCCAGCAGCTCTACAGGGGTTAGCTCCTACAATGAGCAGTTCTTC
CDR3: CASSSTGVSSYNEQFF

J: TRBJ2-2
D: TRBD2
V: TRBV20-1
size: -
DNA: TGCAGTCCTGAGCGGGACGGGGAGCTGTTTTTT
CDR3: CSPERDGELFF

J: TRBJ1-4
D: -
V: TRBV15
size: few
DNA: TGTGCCACCAGCAGAGACCCTAATGAAAAACTGTTTTTT
CDR3: CATSRDPNEKLFF

J: TRBJ2-7
D: TRBD2
V: TRBV6-5
size: few
DNA: TGTGCCAGCAGTTATAGCGGGGGAGCCCTTTACGAGCAGTACTTC
CDR3: CASSYSGGALYEQYF

J: TRBJ1-2
D: -
V: TRBV28
size: few
DNA: TGTGCCAGCAGGACGGACGGTGCCAACTATGGCTACACCTTC
CDR3: CASRTDGANYGYTF

J: TRBJ1-1
D: -
V: TRBV27
size: -
DNA: TGTGCCAGCAGTTCCAATATGCGGAACACTGAAGCTTTCTTT
CDR3: CASSSNMRNTEAFF

J: TRBJ1-4
D: -
V: TRBV6-5
size: -
DNA: TGTGCCAGCAGTTACATGGGGCCTAATGAAAAACTGTTTTTT
CDR3: CASSYMGPNEKLFF

J: TRBJ2-5
D: -
V: TRBV7-3
size: -
DNA: TGTGCCAGCAGCTTAAACCCAGAGAGCGAGACCCAGTACTTC
CDR3: CASSLNPESETQYF

J: TRBJ2-2
D: TRBD2
V: TRBV4-2
size: once
DNA: TGTGCCAGCAGCAAAACCGGGACTAGCGTCACCGGGGAGCTGTTTTTT
CDR3: CASSKTGTSVTGELFF

J: TRBJ1-1
D: TRBD1
V: TRBV5-4
size: -
DNA: TGTGCCAGCAGCCACCAGGGGGCTCCACTTGAAGCTTTCTTT
CDR3: CASSHQGAPLEAFF

J: TRBJ1-5
D: -
V: TRBV9
size: -
DNA: TGTGCCAGCAGCCCCGGGAGCAATCAGCCCCAGCATTTT
CDR3: CASSPGSNQPQHF